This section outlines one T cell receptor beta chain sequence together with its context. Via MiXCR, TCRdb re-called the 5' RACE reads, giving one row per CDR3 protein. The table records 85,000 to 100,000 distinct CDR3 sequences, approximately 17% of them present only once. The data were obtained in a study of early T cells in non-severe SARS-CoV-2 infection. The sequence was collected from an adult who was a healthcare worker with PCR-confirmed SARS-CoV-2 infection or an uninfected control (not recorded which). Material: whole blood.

CDR3 amino acids: CASSLGGTFF. Written as DNA, the CDR3 is TGTGCCAGCAGTTTAGGGGGGACCTTCTTT. The rearrangement links TRBV28 to TRBJ1-1, with a tentative D call TRBD1 (5 bases). CDR3 length: 10 residues. V lost 2 bases and J 14 bases, leaving 9 bases between the germline ends. Germline CDR1 MDHEN, CDR2 SYDVKM. Complete variable domain (other parts from reference TRBV28 and TRBJ1-1): DVKVTQSSRYLVKRTGEKVFLECVQDMDHENMFWYRQDPGLGLRLIYFSYDVKMKEKGDIPEGYSVSREKKERFSLILESASTNQTSMYLCASSLGGTFFGQGTRLTVV.